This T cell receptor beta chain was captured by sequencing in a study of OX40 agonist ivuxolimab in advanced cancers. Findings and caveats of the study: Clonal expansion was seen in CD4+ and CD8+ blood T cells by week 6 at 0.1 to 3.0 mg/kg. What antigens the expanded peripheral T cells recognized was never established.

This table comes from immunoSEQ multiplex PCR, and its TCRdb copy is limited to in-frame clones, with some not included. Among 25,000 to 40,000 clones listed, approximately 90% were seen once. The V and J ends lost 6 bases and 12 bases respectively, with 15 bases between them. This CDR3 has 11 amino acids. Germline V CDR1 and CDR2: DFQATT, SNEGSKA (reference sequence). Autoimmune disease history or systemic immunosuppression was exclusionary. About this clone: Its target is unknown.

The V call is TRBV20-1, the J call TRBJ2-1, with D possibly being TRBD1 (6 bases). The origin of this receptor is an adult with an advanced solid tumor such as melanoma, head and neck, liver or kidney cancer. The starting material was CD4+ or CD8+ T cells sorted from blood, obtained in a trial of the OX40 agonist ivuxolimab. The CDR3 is CSARRDNWQFF. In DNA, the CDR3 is TGCAGTGCCCGAAGGGACAACTGGCAGTTCTTC.